This T cell receptor (delta chain) was sequenced during a study of gamma-delta T cells after stem cell transplantation. Notes on this clone: A far more abundant clone sits one base away, making this likely a read error.

TCRdb fed the RT-PCR reads into CATT to redo clone calling. The table has 11,000 or so delta-chain clones, roughly 1.3% seen once; the top ten hold approximately 10%. The germline V gene encodes CDR1 GEAIGNYY and CDR2 EKD. This CDR3 comprises 16 residues. The specimen was gamma-delta T cells. The gene calls are TRDV2 and TRDJ1; 9 nucleotides line up with TRDD3. The TCR comes from a human donor. It is not recorded whose cells these are; they may come from a transplant donor. The CDR3: CARDTLGDLYTDKLIF. In DNA form, the CDR3 reads TGTGCCCGTGACACCCTGGGGGATCTGTACACCGATAAACTCATCTTT.